The present T cell receptor (beta chain) was sequenced within a study of cytomegalovirus exposure and HLA in healthy donors. Amplification used 60 Vbeta primers and 13 Jbeta primers. Clones were read by immunoSEQ multiplex PCR, and TCRdb kept only the in-frame ones, dropping some. The sample totals some 160,000 clones; its top ten clones hold under 2.5%. Worth noting for this clone: What it binds is unknown.

Trimming at V came to 6 bases and at J to 4 bases, leaving 16 bases not matched to a gene. Germline V gene data show CDR1 as KGHSH and CDR2 as LQKENI. The CDR3 spans 17 residues. The study's findings and limits: The investigators catalogued 160 or so TCR beta chains as cytomegalovirus-associated. Many donors carried some public TCRs, although rarity characterized most TCR sequences. Among immune exposure information, only CMV serostatus was available.

This chain connects TRBV18 to TRBJ1-2, with 8 bases fitting TRBD1. This clonotype originated in a man younger than 45 in good health and CMV-seronegative. Sequencing input: PBMCs. CDR3 amino acids: CASSPLPGTGSFYGYTF. The CDR3, as DNA: TGTGCCAGCTCGCCCCTCCCGGGGACAGGTAGTTTCTATGGCTACACCTTC.